This T cell receptor beta chain was recovered during a study of PD-L1 blockade in urothelial cancer (dated by TCRdb to about 2017). About the study as a whole: Every patient began therapy at some point between 2013 and 2015 and was given atezolizumab 1,200 mg intravenously every 3 weeks. Twenty-five of 29 patients were males with bladder-origin urothelial cancer, and about 60% of the roughly 30 reported a prior smoking history. An ECOG performance status of 0 or 1 was recorded for the patients, and 0 to 3 prior chemotherapy regimens had been received by the patients. Blood samples were analyzed at 3 weeks after treatment start (second dose) and at 6 weeks after treatment start. Blood samples yielded a median of approximately 150,000 T cells and more than 75,000 unique TCRs, with median clonality 0.080. Somatic, immune and clinical correlates of response to PD-L1 blockade with atezolizumab in urothelial cancer were the focus of an exploratory multi-omic analysis. Pretreatment tumor samples, along with matched peripheral blood serially collected before and after atezolizumab treatment, were subjected to TCR sequencing. Durable clinical benefit was defined as progression-free survival longer than 6 months, and TCR features were also tested against progression-free and overall survival. Whole exome sequencing and RNA sequencing of pretreatment tumors were performed alongside TCR sequencing in the same patients. Durable clinical benefit was achieved by nine patients and was not achieved by 20 patients. Approximately 29 patients had pretreatment blood TCR-seq, some 25 had at least one posttreatment blood collection, and some 25 had tumor TCR-seq.

Reading the label with the study, this specimen's time point is: pretreatment peripheral blood. A cohort of 25 to 30 patients with locally advanced or metastatic urothelial carcinoma, treated at Memorial Sloan Kettering on a trial protocol, was included. Peripheral blood mononuclear cells were collected pretreatment and during treatment, with between 1 and 8 total time points per patient. The Qiagen DNeasy Blood extraction kit was used to purify genomic DNA from total PBMCs and from tumor samples. PBMCs were collected pretreatment and during treatment, and were isolated and stored as previously described. The investigation overall reported the following: Patients with durable benefit showed greater expansion of tumor-associated TCR clones in peripheral blood 3 weeks after starting treatment (n of about 20, p = 0.022). Improved progression-free and overall survival was associated with having pretreatment peripheral blood TCR clonality below the median. Small sample size (n ≈ 28) and many exploratory analyses mean the results are intended to be hypothesis-generating.

Synthetic TCR analog templates were spiked into each PCR to estimate absolute template abundance from read counts. The immunoSEQ assay was used to amplify TCRbeta CDR3 regions from genomic DNA with bias-controlled V and J gene primers. Sequencing of rearranged TCRbeta segments was done at approximately 20X coverage. The study's processing was this. Sequencing errors were corrected by clustering and CDR3s were annotated against IMGT to assign V, D and J genes. Only productive TCRbeta rearrangements were used in downstream analyses, excluding out-of-frame or stop-codon sequences. Clonality was computed as one minus Shannon entropy normalized by the log of the number of unique productive sequences. Clones differing between time points or between blood and tumor were identified by Fisher's exact test with Benjamini-Hochberg correction at adjusted p below 0.01. TCRdb carries this immuneACCESS record with in-frame sequences only. Its versions omit some clonotypes, under half of them owing to an unresolved V gene in the studies checked, with the rest unexplained. V, J and clone size were drawn from that table, and D and trimming were deduced from the DNA. The sample profile shows roughly 53,000 clones; around 88% of them were found once. Over 12% of the sample lies in the top ten.

About this clone itself: It lacks a known antigen. No per-base quality is available; no much larger clone lies one base away.

Sequenced here: PBMCs, sampled around atezolizumab (anti-PD-L1) treatment. This sequence was found in a woman aged 60 to 75 with urothelial cancer.

The DNA sequence is as follows: TGCGCCAGCAGCCAACCGGACAGGGGGCCGGACAATGAGCAGTTCTTC. This sequence encodes CASSQPDRGPDNEQFF. The rearranged chain carries TRBV4-1 and TRBJ2-1, with 11 bases in between that match TRBD1. The germline V gene yields MGHRA for CDR1 and YSYEKL for CDR2. Including cysteine and phenylalanine, the CDR3 has 16 amino acids. Just the 48-base CDR3 DNA is kept, in frame starting at base 1. The germline V and J ends show losses of 2 bases and 5 bases respectively, and no gene match explains 5 bases of the junction.